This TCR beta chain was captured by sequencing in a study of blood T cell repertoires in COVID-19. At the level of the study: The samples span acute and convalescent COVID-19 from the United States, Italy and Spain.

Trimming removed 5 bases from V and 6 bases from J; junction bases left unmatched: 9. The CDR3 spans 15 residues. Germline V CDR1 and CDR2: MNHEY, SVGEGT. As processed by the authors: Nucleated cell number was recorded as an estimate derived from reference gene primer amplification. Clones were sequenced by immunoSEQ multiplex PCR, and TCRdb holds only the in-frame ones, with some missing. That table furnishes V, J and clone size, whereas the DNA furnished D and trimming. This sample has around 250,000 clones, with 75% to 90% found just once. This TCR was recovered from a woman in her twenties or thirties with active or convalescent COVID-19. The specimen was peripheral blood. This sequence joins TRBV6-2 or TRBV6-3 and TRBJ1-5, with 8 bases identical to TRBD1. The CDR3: CASSISTGALQPQHF. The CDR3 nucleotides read TGTGCCAGCAGTATATCGACAGGGGCTCTTCAGCCCCAGCATTTT.